This record concerns one T cell receptor beta chain sequence. What it binds is unknown. The data originate from a study of T cell responses to AZD1222 COVID-19 vaccine. Study-wide results and caveats: Researchers took repertoire samples only after the peak T cell response had come.

TCRdb keeps only in-frame clones here, not all; method: immunoSEQ multiplex PCR. The repertoire holds around 130,000 clones, 89% seen once, with about 4.5% in the top ten. Germline-derived CDR1 and CDR2 are MNHEY and SVGAGI. V lost 4 bases to trimming and J lost 4 bases, with 12 bases between them. This CDR3 contains 14 residues. This rearrangement joins TRBV6-5 to TRBJ2-3; D gene ambiguous. The receptor was isolated from an adult in good health. Specimen: peripheral blood, collected on day 0 of AZD1222 vaccination. CDR3 region: CASSSLSFSDTQYF. CDR3 in DNA: TGTGCCAGCAGTTCTCTTAGCTTCTCAGATACGCAGTATTTT.